These T cell receptor beta chains were read from a single sample in a study of blood T cells in healthy people across ages. TCRdb recomputed calls from the 5' RACE reads with MiXCR, one row per CDR3 protein. The data contain about 730,000 distinct CDR3 sequences, about 42% of them seen just once; the ten biggest clones take up 20%. Sequenced input: blood. These receptors originate from a woman between 55 and 75 years old in good health. Both conserved end residues are part of each CDR3. The D gene is left open where the match is weak. Not all rows give a size; the values are once, few, many and, for expanded clones, a class.

CDR3aa	CDR3nt	abundance	d_gene	v_gene	j_gene
CASSAGQGARETQYF	TGCGCCAGCAGCGCCGGACAGGGGGCCAGAGAGACCCAGTACTTC	NA	TRBD1	TRBV5-1	TRBJ2-5
CASSTTPYSNQPQHF	TGTGCCAGCAGTACCACACCCTATAGCAATCAGCCCCAGCATTTT	NA	NA	TRBV12-3/TRBV12-4	TRBJ1-5
CASSLISRETQYF	TGTGCCAGCAGCTTAATCTCCCGGGAGACCCAGTACTTC	many	NA	TRBV7-2	TRBJ2-5
CATSKVGGEGYDYGYTF	TGTGCCACCAGCAAAGTTGGGGGCGAAGGTTACGACTATGGCTACACCTTC	few	NA	TRBV15	TRBJ1-2
CASSDRLAGDTGELFF	TGTGCCAGCAGCGACAGACTAGCGGGGGACACCGGGGAGCTGTTTTTT	NA	TRBD2	TRBV7-2	TRBJ2-2
CASSGLPDGISPLHF	TGTGCCAGCAGCGGTCTACCGGACGGGATTTCACCCCTCCACTTT	NA	NA	TRBV9	TRBJ1-6
CASTPAQGNEQYF	TGTGCCAGCACCCCAGCGCAGGGCAACGAGCAGTACTTC	NA	NA	TRBV5-6	TRBJ2-7
CSVGNGWGGFTDTQYF	TGCAGCGTCGGGAATGGGTGGGGGGGCTTCACAGATACGCAGTATTTT	NA	NA	TRBV29-1	TRBJ2-3
CSARVSATGNNYGYTF	TGCAGTGCTAGAGTGTCTGCGACAGGGAATAACTATGGCTACACCTTC	NA	TRBD1	TRBV20-1	TRBJ1-2
CASTQYDQPQHF	TGTGCCAGCACGCAGTACGATCAGCCCCAGCATTTT	NA	NA	TRBV6-1	TRBJ1-5
CSAPDSYQETQYF	TGCAGTGCTCCGGACAGCTACCAAGAGACCCAGTACTTC	NA	NA	TRBV20-1	TRBJ2-5
CASREGSFTDTQYF	TGTGCCAGCAGGGAAGGGAGTTTCACAGATACGCAGTATTTT	NA	NA	TRBV7-3	TRBJ2-3
CASRRDRGKQYF	TGCGCCAGCAGAAGGGACAGGGGGAAGCAGTACTTC	NA	TRBD1	TRBV5-1	TRBJ2-7
CASSLAGSQREQYF	TGTGCCAGCAGCTTAGCCGGGAGCCAGAGGGAGCAGTACTTC	few	NA	TRBV7-2	TRBJ2-5
CASSVDSTDMQYF	TGTGCCAGCAGCGTGGACTCCACAGATATGCAGTATTTT	NA	NA	TRBV9	TRBJ2-3
CASSLFPGYEQYF	TGTGCCAGCAGCTTATTCCCAGGGTACGAGCAGTACTTC	NA	NA	TRBV11-2	TRBJ2-7
CASSLESRGGYTF	TGTGCCAGCAGTTTAGAGTCGAGGGGTGGCTACACCTTC	NA	NA	TRBV12-3/TRBV12-4	TRBJ1-2
CASSGLLYGYTF	TGTGCCAGTAGCGGACTTCTCTATGGCTACACCTTC	once	NA	TRBV19	TRBJ1-2
CACSGEPGLAASYNEQFF	TGTGCCTGCAGCGGGGAACCGGGACTAGCGGCCTCCTACAATGAGCAGTTCTTC	NA	NA	TRBV21-1	TRBJ2-1
CASSLGGDPYEQYF	TGCGCCAGCAGCTTGGGGGGCGACCCCTACGAGCAGTACTTC	many	NA	TRBV5-1	TRBJ2-7
CASSRTGGIQETQYF	TGTGCCAGCAGCAGGACAGGGGGGATTCAAGAGACCCAGTACTTC	NA	TRBD1	TRBV27	TRBJ2-5
CATSEGDTPQFF	TGTGCCACCAGTGAGGGGGACACTCCGCAGTTCTTC	NA	NA	TRBV24-1	TRBJ2-1
CASSSTRNYNEQFF	TGTGCCAGCAGTTCCACTAGAAACTACAATGAGCAGTTCTTC	many	NA	TRBV12-3/TRBV12-4	TRBJ2-1
CASSTGMWTEAFF	TGTGCCAGCAGCACCGGCATGTGGACTGAAGCTTTCTTT	NA	NA	TRBV7-3	TRBJ1-1
CASSSAWVQFYGYTF	TGTGCCAGCAGCTCTGCCTGGGTTCAATTCTATGGCTACACCTTC	once	NA	TRBV13	TRBJ1-2
CSARPGLAGVKTQYF	TGCAGTGCTAGACCCGGACTAGCGGGAGTGAAGACCCAGTACTTC	NA	TRBD2	TRBV20-1	TRBJ2-5
CASARGSGQGKNSNQPQHF	TGTGCCAGCGCTCGGGGGAGTGGGCAGGGGAAAAATAGCAATCAGCCCCAGCATTTT	NA	NA	TRBV6-1	TRBJ1-5
CASTWDLERTEAFF	TGTGCCAGCACTTGGGACCTCGAGAGGACTGAAGCTTTCTTT	NA	NA	TRBV7-9	TRBJ1-1
CSAAKGYEQYF	TGCAGCGCCGCAAAGGGCTACGAGCAGTACTTC	few	NA	TRBV29-1	TRBJ2-7
CASSQVSREEDEQYF	TGCGCCAGCAGCCAAGTGAGCAGGGAGGAGGACGAGCAGTACTTC	few	NA	TRBV4-3	TRBJ2-7
CASSLALRGDLTDMQYF	TGTGCCAGCAGCTTAGCGCTGCGGGGGGACCTCACAGATATGCAGTATTTT	NA	TRBD2	TRBV7-2	TRBJ2-3
CASSSDRGSLKLFF	TGTGCCAGCAGCTCGGACAGGGGGTCTCTAAAACTGTTTTTT	NA	TRBD1	TRBV7-8	TRBJ1-4
CASTIPGRGRLGELFF	TGCGCCAGCACCATTCCGGGGCGGGGGCGCCTGGGGGAGCTGTTTTTT	few	NA	TRBV10-2	TRBJ2-2
CASSHRLAGSYEQYF	TGTGCCAGCAGCCACCGACTAGCGGGGTCCTACGAGCAGTACTTC	NA	TRBD2	TRBV3-1	TRBJ2-7
CASKTRSSGNTIYF	TGCGCCAGCAAAACCCGGAGCTCTGGAAACACCATATATTTT	NA	NA	TRBV5-1	TRBJ1-3
CASSEPTGYSNQPQHF	TGTGCCAGCAGTGAGCCGACAGGTTATAGCAATCAGCCCCAGCATTTT	few	NA	TRBV6-1	TRBJ1-5
CASSQSGGDMNANTGELFF	TGTGCCAGCAGTCAAAGCGGGGGGGACATGAACGCGAACACCGGGGAGCTGTTTTTT	NA	TRBD2	TRBV11-2	TRBJ2-2
CASSMQENTEAFF	TGTGCCAGCAGCATGCAGGAGAACACTGAAGCTTTCTTT	NA	NA	TRBV11-2	TRBJ1-1
CASSPNPPGTGSYNEQFF	TGTGCCAGCAGCCCGAATCCCCCGGGGACAGGGAGCTACAATGAGCAGTTCTTC	NA	TRBD1	TRBV7-3	TRBJ2-1
CASSERTSGYNEQFF	TGTGCCTCCAGTGAGAGGACTAGCGGGTACAATGAGCAGTTCTTC	NA	TRBD2	TRBV24-1	TRBJ2-1
CAISEGSGTDYGYTF	TGTGCCATCAGTGAGGGTTCTGGGACAGACTATGGCTACACCTTC	few	TRBD1	TRBV10-3	TRBJ1-2
CAISEGRVQAGDRYYEQYF	TGTGCCATCAGTGAGGGAAGGGTTCAAGCTGGGGATCGGTACTACGAGCAGTACTTC	NA	NA	TRBV10-3	TRBJ2-7
CRVEEGYSLPYEQYF	TGCCGCGTTGAGGAAGGGTACTCTCTCCCCTACGAGCAGTACTTC	NA	NA	TRBV29-1	TRBJ2-7
CASSPRTASEAFF	TGTGCCAGCAGCCCGAGGACAGCCTCAGAAGCTTTCTTT	few	NA	TRBV3-1	TRBJ1-1
CASSLVSRPDREQFF	TGTGCCAGCAGCTTAGTAAGCCGGCCCGACAGGGAGCAGTTCTTC	few	NA	TRBV5-6	TRBJ2-1
CASSVAARGYSTDTQYF	TGTGCCAGCAGCGTAGCGGCGCGAGGTTACTCCACAGATACGCAGTATTTT	NA	NA	TRBV9	TRBJ2-3
CASRTPGATPDTQYF	TGTGCCAGCAGAACACCGGGAGCCACTCCAGATACGCAGTATTTT	NA	NA	TRBV2	TRBJ2-3
CASSDRLAGGETQYF	TGTGCCAGCAGCGACCGACTAGCGGGAGGCGAGACCCAGTACTTC	few	TRBD2	TRBV7-2	TRBJ2-5
CASSPEDSRNSPLHF	TGCGCCAGCAGCCCAGAGGACAGCAGAAATTCACCCCTCCACTTT	NA	NA	TRBV5-1	TRBJ1-6
CASTLDRAYEQYF	TGTGCCAGCACCTTAGACAGGGCCTACGAGCAGTACTTC	NA	TRBD1	TRBV2	TRBJ2-7
CASSVEDSSYNEQFF	TGTGCCAGCAGCGTAGAGGATAGCTCCTACAATGAGCAGTTCTTC	NA	NA	TRBV9	TRBJ2-1
CANGTGDRGIQYF	TGCGCCAACGGAACAGGAGACAGGGGCATTCAGTACTTC	NA	TRBD1	TRBV5-1	TRBJ2-4
CASGLVASGPHNPEQFF	TGCGCCAGCGGCTTGGTGGCTAGCGGGCCCCATAATCCAGAGCAGTTCTTC	once	TRBD2	TRBV5-1	TRBJ2-1
CASTRTSNQPQHF	TGTGCCAGCACGCGAACAAGCAATCAGCCCCAGCATTTT	NA	NA	TRBV6-2/TRBV6-3	TRBJ1-5
CACSQDERGPYEQYF	TGCGCCTGCAGCCAAGACGAGCGGGGACCCTACGAGCAGTACTTC	NA	TRBD2	TRBV4-3	TRBJ2-7
CASSNPGQGKYGYTF	TGTGCCAGCAGTAATCCGGGACAGGGAAAATATGGCTACACCTTC	NA	TRBD1	TRBV12-3/TRBV12-4	TRBJ1-2